This passage covers 23 T cell receptor beta chains from one sample sequenced in a study of blood T cells in healthy people across ages. With a J-beta primer mix and a sample-barcoded 5' primer, a second PCR ran roughly 6 to 11 cycles. A single record per CDR3 protein comes from TCRdb applying MiXCR to the 5' RACE reads. The top ten clones hold approximately 22% of a sample with some 1.8 million distinct CDR3 sequences, about 39% of them seen once. The sample comprised blood. All receptors derive from a human donor in good health.

This clonotype was observed a few times. The chain employs TRBV20-1 and TRBJ1-1; D is undetermined. The CDR3 is made up of 13 amino acids. Germline-derived CDR1 and CDR2 are DFQATT and SNEGSKA (reference sequence). Trimming stripped 3 bases from V and 0 bases from J, with 8 bases between. The CDR3 DNA reads as TGCAGTGCTAGTGCAGATATGAACACTGAAGCTTTCTTT. Translated, it gives CSASADMNTEAFF.

This sequence joins TRBV7-2 and TRBJ2-7; weak D call: TRBD2 (5 bases). CDR1 is SGHTA and CDR2 is FQGNSA in the germline V gene. Trimming took 0 bases from V and 0 from J, leaving 12 bases between them. The CDR3 covers 16 residues. The CDR3 bases are TGTGCCAGCAGCTTAGCTTCAACGGGGAGCTCCTACGAGCAGTACTTC. The encoded protein is CASSLASTGSSYEQYF. The whole variable domain, filled in from reference TRBV7-2 and TRBJ2-7, reads GAGVSQSPSNKVTEKGKDVELRCDPISGHTALYWYRQSLGQGLEFLIYFQGNSAPDKSGLPSDRFSAERTGGSVSTLTIQRTQQEDSAVYLCASSLASTGSSYEQYFGPGTRLTVT.

J is TRBJ2-1 and V is TRBV29-1; 10 nucleotides match TRBD1. This CDR3 comprises 15 residues. Germline V lookup: CDR1 SQVTM, CDR2 ANQGSEA. V dropped 0 bases and J dropped 7; count of bases not matched to a gene: 6. CDR3 residues: CSVEEPGQGLNEQFF. CDR3 DNA sequence: TGCAGCGTTGAAGAACCGGGACAGGGGTTGAATGAGCAGTTCTTC.

This clonotype was detected only a few times. J is TRBJ1-2 and V is TRBV27, with D perhaps matching TRBD1 (5 bases). V was clipped by 0 bases and J by 5 bases, with 10 bases between them. The V gene's germline CDR1 is MNHEY and CDR2 SMNVEV (reference sequence). CDR3 length equals 14 residues. CDR3 amino acids: CASSLSGAWYGYTF. In nucleotides, the CDR3 is TGTGCCAGCAGTTTATCTGGGGCCTGGTATGGCTACACCTTC.

The CDR3 region is CASSYSTRTPWRGTDTQYF. CDR3 DNA: TGTGCCAGCAGTTACTCGACTCGGACTCCCTGGCGAGGCACAGATACGCAGTATTTT. The chain links TRBV6-2 or TRBV6-3 to TRBJ2-3, with a weak D call TRBD2 (5 bases). V shed 0 bases and J shed 1 base, with 20 bases lying between them. The CDR3 length is 19 residues. Germline-derived CDR1 and CDR2 are MNHEY and SVGEGT.

This clonotype was observed a few times. The rearrangement uses TRBV29-1 and TRBJ1-1; D is unclear. The V end was cut by 4 bases, the J end by 3 bases, with 12 bases between. Looked up from germline, CDR1 is SQVTM and CDR2 is ANQGSEA. CDR3 length equals 13 residues. This CDR3 is CSVGGREDTEAFF. In DNA, the CDR3 is TGCAGCGTTGGGGGTAGAGAGGACACTGAAGCTTTCTTT. The whole variable domain, filled in from reference TRBV29-1 and TRBJ1-1, reads SAVISQKPSRDICQRGTSLTIQCQVDSQVTMMFWYRQQPGQSLTLIATANQGSEATYESGFVIDKFPISRPNLTFSTLTVSNMSPEDSSIYLCSVGGREDTEAFFGQGTRLTVV.

CDR3 DNA sequence: TGTGCCAGCAGTTTATCAGGGGCTATAATCAATGAGCAGTTCTTC. This codes for CASSLSGAIINEQFF. V is TRBV27 and J is TRBJ2-1; D possibly corresponds to TRBD1 (5 bases). The CDR3 runs to 15 residues. Trimming left V 0 bases short and J 6 bases short, with 12 bases between. Germline V CDR1 and CDR2: MNHEY, SMNVEV (reference sequence).

This sequence joins TRBV9 and TRBJ2-5, with D maybe TRBD1 (5 bases). CDR1 is SGDLS and CDR2 is YYNGEE in the germline V gene. The germline V and J ends were trimmed by 0 bases and 4 bases, with 13 bases remaining between them. This CDR3 region has 15 residues. This chain's CDR3 is CASSVADSWGETQYF. The CDR3 nucleotides read TGTGCCAGCAGCGTAGCTGACAGTTGGGGAGAGACCCAGTACTTC. Drawing the rest from reference TRBV9 and TRBJ2-5, the complete variable domain is DSGVTQTPKHLITATGQRVTLRCSPRSGDLSVYWYQQSLDQGLQFLIQYYNGEERAKGNILERFSAQQFPDLHSELNLSSLELGDSALYFCASSVADSWGETQYFGPGTRLLVL.

V usage is TRBV24-1 and J usage is TRBJ2-2; D is undetermined. V was trimmed by 3 bases and J by 12 bases, leaving 10 bases between them. The CDR3 runs to 12 residues. Germline CDR1 reads KGHDR; CDR2 reads SFDVKD. CDR3 DNA: TGTGCCACCAGTGATAGCAGGCGGAAGCTGTTTTTT. Its protein is CATSDSRRKLFF.

With regard to this clonotype: This CDR3 is missing its conserved last phenylalanine or tryptophan, likely due to a read error. V gene TRBV9 combines with J gene TRBJ1-2, with 11 bases that match TRBD1. The J segment lost 0 bases and the V segment lost 4 bases, leaving 8 bases of the junction unmatched. CDR3 length: 17 amino acids. From germline, CDR1 is SGDLS and CDR2 YYNGEE. CDR3 bases: TGTGCCAGCAGCTACCGGACAGGGGGCGATGCTAACTATGGCTACACCTGC. Translating it yields CASSYRTGGDANYGYTC.

The sample holds a few counts of this clonotype. The rearrangement links TRBV7-2 to TRBJ1-2; D is uncertain. The V gene lost 5 bases and the J gene lost 6 bases, with 10 bases spanning the gap. The germline V gene encodes CDR1 SGHTA and CDR2 FQGNSA. The CDR3 is 12 residues long. The DNA for the CDR3 is TGTGCCAGCAGCCCGTCTGCAAATGGCTACACCTTC. Amino acid sequence: CASSPSANGYTF.

The chain joins TRBV10-3 to TRBJ2-6, with D unresolved. With 6 bases removed from V and 1 base from J, the gap between germline ends came to 7 bases. The V gene's germline CDR1 is ENHRY and CDR2 SYGVKD. The CDR3 length is 14 residues. The CDR3 region is CAISVRSGANVLTF. CDR3 coding DNA: TGTGCCATCAGCGTACGTTCTGGGGCCAACGTCCTGACTTTC.

This clonotype has more than one count but fewer than ten. The chain couples TRBV20-1 to TRBJ1-2; D remains unclear. Deletions cut 1 base from V and 8 bases from J, with 11 bases between. CDR3 size: 12 residues. Germline V gives CDR1 DFQATT, CDR2 SNEGSKA (reference sequence). For the CDR3, the DNA is TGCAGTGCTAGAGTTCCCGTCGTGGGCTACACCTTC. It encodes CSARVPVVGYTF.

This clonotype was observed a handful of times. V is TRBV29-1 and J is TRBJ1-2; no clear D gene. Germline values: CDR1 SQVTM, CDR2 ANQGSEA. The CDR3 covers 14 residues. Trimming stripped 4 bases from V and 4 bases from J, with 16 bases between. The CDR3 DNA sequence: TGCAGCGTTGGTAGGTCGGAAAATGGCTATGGCTACACCTTC. Translated, it gives CSVGRSENGYGYTF.

The rearrangement joins TRBV6-5 to TRBJ1-6; TRBD1 might be the D (5 bases). Trimming took off 4 bases at V and 6 bases at J, with 22 bases between the two ends. This CDR3 has 18 amino acids. CDR1 and CDR2 from the germline V gene are MNHEY and SVGAGI. The CDR3 nucleotides are TGTGCCAGCAGTTTGACCCCGGGGACGTCGGGCGCTAATTCACCCCTCCACTTT. Translation gives CASSLTPGTSGANSPLHF.

The V gene is TRBV6-5, the J gene TRBJ2-1; TRBD2 matches at 8 bases. The V gene's germline CDR1 is MNHEY and CDR2 SVGAGI. The CDR3 extends over 16 amino acids. Losses at the gene ends were 5 bases for V and 6 bases for J; bases not matched to a gene: 12. DNA for the CDR3: TGTGCCAGCAGTCCACCCGGGACTAGAGTCGGCAATGAGCAGTTCTTC. It encodes CASSPPGTRVGNEQFF.

This clonotype was detected a few times. The chain combines TRBV6-1 with TRBJ2-7; 9 bases are shared with TRBD1. This CDR3 is 17 amino acids long. J lost 2 bases, V lost 4 bases, and 12 bases had no gene match. Germline CDR1 reads MNHNS; CDR2 reads SASEGT. The CDR3 DNA reads TGTGCCAGCAGTGTTCGCCCCCAGGGACAGGGACCCTACGAGCAGTACTTC. The encoded protein is CASSVRPQGQGPYEQYF.

This clonotype was detected only a few times. The chain uses TRBV12-3 or TRBV12-4 and TRBJ1-4, with D perhaps matching TRBD1 (5 bases). This CDR3 has 15 residues. Trimming took 5 bases from V and 7 from J, leaving 17 bases between them. CDR3 region: CASSASRGASEKLFF. In DNA form, the CDR3 reads TGTGCCAGCAGTGCGTCACGAGGGGCGAGTGAAAAACTGTTTTTT.

This clonotype turned up a few times. This CDR3 reads CSARDSPGWAFF. CDR3 DNA: TGCAGTGCTAGAGATTCACCGGGTTGGGCTTTCTTT. The chain couples TRBV20-1 to TRBJ1-1; D call uncertain. CDR3 length equals 12 residues. Deletions cut 0 bases from V and 11 bases from J, with 13 bases between. The V gene's germline CDR1 is DFQATT and CDR2 SNEGSKA (reference sequence).

This clonotype was seen a handful of times. The chain is built from TRBV6-1 and TRBJ2-7, with TRBD1 matching 11 bases. This CDR3 is built from 15 residues. V lost 4 bases, J lost 9 bases, and 11 bases stayed unmatched. Germline loops: CDR1 MNHNS, CDR2 SASEGT. CDR3 residues: CASSAGQGAIHRQYF. The DNA of the CDR3 is TGTGCCAGCAGTGCCGGACAGGGGGCCATCCACAGGCAGTACTTC.

V and J are TRBV7-2 and TRBJ2-7; D call uncertain. The CDR3 spans 14 residues. V was shortened by 5 bases and J by 6 bases, with 17 bases between the two germline ends. The germline V gene has CDR1 SGHTA and CDR2 FQGNSA. CDR3 DNA sequence: TGTGCCAGCAGCGCTAGTGGCCCCCTAGGCGAGCAGTACTTC. It translates to CASSASGPLGEQYF.

This rearrangement joins TRBV4-3 to TRBJ1-2; perhaps TRBD1 as D (5 bases). The CDR3 length is 19 residues. Trimming left V 0 bases short and J 3 bases short, with 23 bases between. Germline loops: CDR1 LGHNA, CDR2 YSLEER. DNA of the CDR3: TGCGCCAGCAGCCAAGATTTCCCCTCTTTTCGACGGGGGGACTATGGCTACACCTTC. Translated, it gives CASSQDFPSFRRGDYGYTF.

The CDR3 DNA is TGTGCCAGCTCACACCCAGACAGGGGAGGAATGAACACTGAAGCTTTCTTT. It is translated as CASSHPDRGGMNTEAFF. The rearrangement links TRBV18 to TRBJ1-1; 8 bases agree with TRBD1. Germline CDR1 KGHSH, CDR2 LQKENI. The CDR3 has 17 residues. After removal of 4 bases from V and 0 bases from J, the junction contained 10 bases not matched to a gene.